Described below is a single T cell receptor (beta chain) sequence and its context. V was clipped by 4 bases and J by 1 base, with 9 bases between them. Germline CDR1 and CDR2: SGHRS and YFSETQ. CDR3 length: 14 residues. As handled by the study authors: How many nucleated cells were present was estimated from reference gene primer amplification. Sequencing used immunoSEQ multiplex PCR; TCRdb keeps in-frame clones, though not all of them. That table gives V, J and clone size, and the DNA gave D and trimming. This table holds 140,000 or so clones, over 70% found once. The sample originates from a study of blood T cell repertoires in COVID-19. The wider study: COVID-19 samples, acute and convalescent, were from the United States, Italy and Spain. T cells, B-cell-depleted T cells, or PBMCs provided the cDNA or gDNA that served as material.

The TCR comes from a woman in her sixties or seventies with acute or convalescent COVID-19. Sequencing was carried out using peripheral blood. The chain recombines TRBV5-1 with TRBJ2-1; possibly TRBD2 for D (5 bases). The CDR3 bases are TGCGCCAGCAGCCTGAGGGTATCCTACAATGAGCAGTTCTTC. It codes for CASSLRVSYNEQFF.